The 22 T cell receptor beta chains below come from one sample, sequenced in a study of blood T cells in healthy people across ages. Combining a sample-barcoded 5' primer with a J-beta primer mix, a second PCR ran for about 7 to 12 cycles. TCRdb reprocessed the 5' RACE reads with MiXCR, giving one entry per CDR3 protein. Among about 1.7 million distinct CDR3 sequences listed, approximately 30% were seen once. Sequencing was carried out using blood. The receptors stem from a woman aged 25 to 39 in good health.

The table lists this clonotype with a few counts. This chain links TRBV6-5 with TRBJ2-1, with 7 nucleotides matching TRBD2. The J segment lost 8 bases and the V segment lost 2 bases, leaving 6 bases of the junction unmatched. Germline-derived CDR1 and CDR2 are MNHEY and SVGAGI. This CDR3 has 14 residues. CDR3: CASSYTGLTDEQFF. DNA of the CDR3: TGTGCCAGCAGTTACACGGGACTAACCGATGAGCAGTTCTTC.

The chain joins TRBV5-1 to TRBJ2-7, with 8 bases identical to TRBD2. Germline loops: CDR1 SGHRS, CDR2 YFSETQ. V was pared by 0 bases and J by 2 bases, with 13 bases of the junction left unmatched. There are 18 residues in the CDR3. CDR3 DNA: TGCGCCAGCAGCTTGGCCGGTACGGAGCGGGGGATAACCTACGAGCAGTACTTC. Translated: CASSLAGTERGITYEQYF.

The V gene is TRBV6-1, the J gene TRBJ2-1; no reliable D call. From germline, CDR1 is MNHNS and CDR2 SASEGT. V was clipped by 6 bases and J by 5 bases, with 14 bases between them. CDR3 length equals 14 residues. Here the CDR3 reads CASRCGLANNEQFF. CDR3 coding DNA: TGTGCCAGCAGGTGCGGTTTGGCCAACAATGAGCAGTTCTTC.

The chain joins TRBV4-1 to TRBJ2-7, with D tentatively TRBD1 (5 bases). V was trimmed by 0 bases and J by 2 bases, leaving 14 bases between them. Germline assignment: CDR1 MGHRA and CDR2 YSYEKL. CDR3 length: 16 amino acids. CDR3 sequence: CASSQDKTGSTYEQYF. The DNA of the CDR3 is TGCGCCAGCAGCCAAGATAAAACAGGTTCGACCTACGAGCAGTACTTC.

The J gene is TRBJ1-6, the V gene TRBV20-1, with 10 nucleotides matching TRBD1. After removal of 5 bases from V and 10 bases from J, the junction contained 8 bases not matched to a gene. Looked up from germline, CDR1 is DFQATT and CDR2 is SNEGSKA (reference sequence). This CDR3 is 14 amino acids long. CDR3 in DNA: TGCAGTGCTCGTACGACAGGGGGCAGATCACCCCTCCACTTT. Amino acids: CSARTTGGRSPLHF.

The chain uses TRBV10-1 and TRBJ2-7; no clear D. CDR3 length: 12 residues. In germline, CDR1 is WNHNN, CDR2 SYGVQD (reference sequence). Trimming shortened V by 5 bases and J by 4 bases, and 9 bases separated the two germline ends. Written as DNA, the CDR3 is TGCGCCAGCAGTCCGAACGGGTACGAGCAGTACGTC. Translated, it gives CASSPNGYEQYV.

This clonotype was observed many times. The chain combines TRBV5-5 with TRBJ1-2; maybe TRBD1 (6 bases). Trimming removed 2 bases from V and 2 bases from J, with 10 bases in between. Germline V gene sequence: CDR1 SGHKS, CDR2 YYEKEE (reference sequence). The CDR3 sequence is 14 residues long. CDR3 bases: TGTGCCAGCAGCTTATGGACAGCGAACTATGGCTACACCTTC. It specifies CASSLWTANYGYTF.

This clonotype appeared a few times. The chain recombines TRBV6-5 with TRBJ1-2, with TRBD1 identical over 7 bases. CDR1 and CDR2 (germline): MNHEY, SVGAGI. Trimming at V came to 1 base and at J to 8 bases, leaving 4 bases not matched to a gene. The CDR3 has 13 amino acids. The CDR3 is CASSYLGTDGYTF. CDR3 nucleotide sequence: TGTGCCAGCAGTTACTTAGGGACAGACGGCTACACCTTC.

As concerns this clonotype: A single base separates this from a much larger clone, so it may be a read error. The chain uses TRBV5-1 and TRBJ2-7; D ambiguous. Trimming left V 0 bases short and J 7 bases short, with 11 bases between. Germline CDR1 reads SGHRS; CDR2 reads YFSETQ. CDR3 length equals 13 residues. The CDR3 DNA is TGCGCCAGCAGCTTGGAGGGAATCGATGAGCAGTACTTC. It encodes CASSLEGIDEQYF.

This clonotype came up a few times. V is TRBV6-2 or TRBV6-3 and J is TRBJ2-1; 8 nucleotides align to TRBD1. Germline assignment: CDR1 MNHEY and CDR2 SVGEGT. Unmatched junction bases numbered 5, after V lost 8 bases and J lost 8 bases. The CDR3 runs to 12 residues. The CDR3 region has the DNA TGTGCCAGCCGGGACAGGAGCGATGAGCAGTTCTTC. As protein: CASRDRSDEQFF.

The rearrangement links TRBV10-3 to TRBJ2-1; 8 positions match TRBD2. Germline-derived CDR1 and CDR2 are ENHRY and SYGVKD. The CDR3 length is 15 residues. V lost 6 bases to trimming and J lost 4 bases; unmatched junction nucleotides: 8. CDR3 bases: TGTGCCATCAGGGGGAGCGGGAGCGATTACAATGAGCAGTTCTTC. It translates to CAIRGSGSDYNEQFF.

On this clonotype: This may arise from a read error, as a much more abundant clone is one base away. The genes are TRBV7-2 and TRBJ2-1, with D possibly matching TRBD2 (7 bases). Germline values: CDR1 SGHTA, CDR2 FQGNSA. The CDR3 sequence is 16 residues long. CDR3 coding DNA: TGTGCCGGCAGCTTAGGGGGTAGCGGGTCCTACAATGAGCAGTTCTTC. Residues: CAGSLGGSGSYNEQFF.

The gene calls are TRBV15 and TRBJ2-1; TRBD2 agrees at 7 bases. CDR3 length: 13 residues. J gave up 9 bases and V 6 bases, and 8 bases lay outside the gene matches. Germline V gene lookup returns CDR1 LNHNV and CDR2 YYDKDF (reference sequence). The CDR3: CATSSGGELEQFF. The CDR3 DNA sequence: TGTGCCACCAGTTCGGGAGGCGAGCTTGAGCAGTTCTTC.

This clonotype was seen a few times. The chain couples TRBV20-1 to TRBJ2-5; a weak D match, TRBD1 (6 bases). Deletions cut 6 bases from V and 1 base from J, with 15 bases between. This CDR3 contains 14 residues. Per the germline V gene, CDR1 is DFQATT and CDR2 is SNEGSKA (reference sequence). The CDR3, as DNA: TGCAGTGCGCGCCCGGGACACCTCCAAGAGACCCAGTACTTC. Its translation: CSARPGHLQETQYF.

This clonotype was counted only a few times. CDR3 region: CASSLSPTQNTEAFF. The CDR3 DNA is TGCGCCAGCAGCCTCAGCCCAACTCAGAACACTGAAGCTTTCTTT. The rearrangement joins TRBV5-1 to TRBJ1-1; D gene unclear. CDR1 and CDR2 (germline): SGHRS, YFSETQ. CDR3 size: 15 residues. Between the trimmed V and J ends, which lost 4 bases and 1 base, there was a span of 14 bases.

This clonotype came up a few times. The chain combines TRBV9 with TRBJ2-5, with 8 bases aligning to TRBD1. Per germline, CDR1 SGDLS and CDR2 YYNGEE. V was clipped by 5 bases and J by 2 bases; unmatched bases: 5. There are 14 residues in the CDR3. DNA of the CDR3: TGTGCCAGCAGGGACCAGGGGGCTCAAGAGACCCAGTACTTC. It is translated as CASRDQGAQETQYF.

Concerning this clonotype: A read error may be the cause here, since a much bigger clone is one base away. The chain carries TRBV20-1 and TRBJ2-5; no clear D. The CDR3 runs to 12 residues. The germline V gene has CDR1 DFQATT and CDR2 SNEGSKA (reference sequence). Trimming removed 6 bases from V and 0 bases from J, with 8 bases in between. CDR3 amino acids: CSAPNYQETQYF. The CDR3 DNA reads TGCAGTGCCCCAAATTACCAAGAGACCCAGTACTTC.

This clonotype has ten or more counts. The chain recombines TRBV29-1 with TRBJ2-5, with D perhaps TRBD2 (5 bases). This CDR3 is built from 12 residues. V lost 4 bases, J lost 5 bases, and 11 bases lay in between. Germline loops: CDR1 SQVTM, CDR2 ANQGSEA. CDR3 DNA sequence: TGCAGCGTTGTGGGGAGAGGGGAGACCCAGTACTTC. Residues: CSVVGRGETQYF.

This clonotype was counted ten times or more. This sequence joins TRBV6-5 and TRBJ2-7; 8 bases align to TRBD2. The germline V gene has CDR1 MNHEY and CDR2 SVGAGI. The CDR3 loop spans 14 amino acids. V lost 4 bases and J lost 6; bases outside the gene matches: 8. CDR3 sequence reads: CASSSLAGSGEQYF. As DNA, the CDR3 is TGTGCCAGCAGTTCTCTAGCGGGTTCGGGCGAGCAGTACTTC.

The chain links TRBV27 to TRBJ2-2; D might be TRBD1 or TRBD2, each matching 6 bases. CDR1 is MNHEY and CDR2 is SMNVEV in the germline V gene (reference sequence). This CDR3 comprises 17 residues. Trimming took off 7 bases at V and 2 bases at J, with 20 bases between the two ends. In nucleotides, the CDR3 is TGTGCCAGCACGAAAGGTCCGGGGGCGGCAAACACCGGGGAGCTGTTTTTT. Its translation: CASTKGPGAANTGELFF.

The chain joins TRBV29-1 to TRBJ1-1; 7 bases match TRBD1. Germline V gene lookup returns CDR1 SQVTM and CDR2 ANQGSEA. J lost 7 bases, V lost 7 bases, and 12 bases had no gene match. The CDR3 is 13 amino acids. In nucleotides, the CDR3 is TGCAGCGCCGGGGGCGAGGGGGCAGGTGAAGCTTTCTTT. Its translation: CSAGGEGAGEAFF.

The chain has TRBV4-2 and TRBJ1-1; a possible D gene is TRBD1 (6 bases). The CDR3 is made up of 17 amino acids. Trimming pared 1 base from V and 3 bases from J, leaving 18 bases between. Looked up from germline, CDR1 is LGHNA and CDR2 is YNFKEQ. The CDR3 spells CASSQGGGRGGYTEAFF. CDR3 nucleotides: TGTGCCAGCAGCCAAGGAGGCGGCAGGGGTGGTTACACTGAAGCTTTCTTT.